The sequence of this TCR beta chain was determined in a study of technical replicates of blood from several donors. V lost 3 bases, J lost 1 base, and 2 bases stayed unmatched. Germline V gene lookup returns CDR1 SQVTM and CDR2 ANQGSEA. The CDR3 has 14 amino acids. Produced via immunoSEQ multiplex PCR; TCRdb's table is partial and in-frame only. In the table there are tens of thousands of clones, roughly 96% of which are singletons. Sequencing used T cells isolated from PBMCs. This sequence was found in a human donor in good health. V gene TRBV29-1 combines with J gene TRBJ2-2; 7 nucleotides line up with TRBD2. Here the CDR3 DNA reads TGCAGCGTTGAGGGACTAAAGAACACCGGGGAGCTGTTTTTT. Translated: CSVEGLKNTGELFF.